This T cell receptor beta chain originates from a study of CD4+ T cells in melanoma. Clones were sequenced by immunoSEQ multiplex PCR, and TCRdb holds only the in-frame ones, with some missing. The data show around 13,000 clones, under 80% seen once. The CDR3 length is 14 residues. V lost 5 bases, J lost 11 bases, and 21 bases lay in between. The germline V gene has CDR1 SGHAT and CDR2 FQNNGV. Sequencing input: cells from a culture (not recorded whether cultured in vitro). The origin of this receptor is a human donor with melanoma. V is TRBV11-2 and J is TRBJ1-1; no definite D call. The CDR3 DNA is TGTGCCAGCAGCCCCCGCGCTGTGGACGGAACGGCTTTCTTT. This codes for CASSPRAVDGTAFF.